Presented here are 29 T cell receptor beta chains from one specimen sequenced in a study of beta chain features in type 1 diabetes (dated by TCRdb to the late 2010s). No cognate antigen is known for these TCRs. Receptors were amplified or captured by the immunoSEQ multiplex PCR assay. The entire amount of isolated RNA was reverse transcribed using the High Capacity cDNA Reverse Transcription Kit, so the sequenced TCRB transcripts were expressed ones. Imported from immuneACCESS, the table was reduced by TCRdb to in-frame sequences with V and J called. These copies leave out some clones; in studies compared against another copy, an unresolved V gene accounts for under half, and the cause of the remainder is not known. The sample table holds 150,000 to 180,000 clones, of which around 10% were seen once. The top ten constitute around 0.5% of the sample. The paper's findings and limits, for the study overall: Type 1 diabetes patients showed a moderate but significant shortening of TCRB CDR3 length in all four CD4+ subsets.

Specimen: central memory CD4+ T cells from blood. The receptors originated from a man aged 25-45 years with type 1 diabetes.

The genes are TRBV27 and TRBJ2-2, with 9 bases fitting TRBD1. Per the germline V gene, CDR1 is MNHEY and CDR2 is SMNVEV (reference sequence). This CDR3 contains 17 residues. The trim removed 3 bases at V and 7 bases at J, leaving 12 bases unmatched. This CDR3 is CASSFGMGQGQFGELFF. The CDR3 bases are TGTGCCAGCAGTTTTGGGATGGGACAGGGCCAGTTCGGGGAGCTGTTTTTT.

The chain uses TRBV7-2 and TRBJ1-1; D is unresolved. The length of the CDR3 is 14 residues. Germline V gene data show CDR1 as SGHTA and CDR2 as FQGNSA. Trimming removed 1 base from V and 8 bases from J, with 14 bases in between. CDR3 sequence: CASSLDSRSREAFF. CDR3 DNA sequence: TGTGCCAGCAGCTTAGATTCGCGAAGCAGGGAAGCTTTCTTT.

This clone was recorded a few times. The gene calls are TRBV4-3 and TRBJ2-7, with TRBD1 as a possible D gene (6 bases). Trimming removed 3 bases from V and 0 bases from J, with 21 bases in between. There are 18 residues in the CDR3. Germline CDR1 reads LGHNA; CDR2 reads YSLEER. CDR3 coding DNA: TGCGCCAGCAGCCAGGAAGGTAGACAGGCACCAAGCTCCTACGAGCAGTACTTC. Residues: CASSQEGRQAPSSYEQYF.

This clone came up a few times. The rearrangement joins TRBV4-3 to TRBJ2-1; D is unresolved. The CDR3 runs 14 residues. The germline V gene has CDR1 LGHNA and CDR2 YSLEER. V shed 1 base and J shed 5 bases, with 9 bases lying between them. CDR3 residues: CASSQAAVNNEQFF. As DNA, the CDR3 is TGCGCCAGCAGCCAAGCGGCGGTCAACAATGAGCAGTTCTTC.

The V call is TRBV6-5, the J call TRBJ2-7, with D perhaps given as TRBD1 or TRBD2 (5 bases each). The CDR3 covers 13 residues. CDR1 is MNHEY and CDR2 is SVGAGI in the germline V gene. The CDR3 is CGTRAASSYEQYF. DNA for the CDR3: TGTGGCACCAGGGCGGCTAGCAGCTACGAGCAGTACTTC.

This clone was counted a few times. The chain links TRBV29-1 to TRBJ1-1; TRBD1 agrees at 7 bases. This CDR3 is 14 amino acids long. Germline V gene lookup returns CDR1 SQVTM and CDR2 ANQGSEA. V lost 5 bases to trimming and J lost 3 bases; unmatched junction nucleotides: 9. This CDR3 is CSVTTGVGDTEAFF. The CDR3 nucleotides read TGCAGCGTTACCACAGGGGTTGGGGACACTGAAGCTTTCTTT.

The J gene is TRBJ1-5, the V gene TRBV30, with D hard to call. The CDR3 runs 13 residues. V was trimmed by 2 bases and J by 6 bases, leaving 11 bases between them. Looked up from germline, CDR1 is GTSNPN and CDR2 is SVGIG (reference sequence). DNA of the CDR3: TGTGCCTGGAGTTGGTCAGGCGCTCAGCCCCAGCATTTT. This encodes CAWSWSGAQPQHF.

The chain links TRBV9 to TRBJ2-1; D unclear. Trimming took 0 bases from V and 0 from J, leaving 7 bases between them. Per the germline V gene, CDR1 is SGDLS and CDR2 is YYNGEE. This CDR3 has 15 residues. CDR3: CASSVDGGSYNEQFF. In nucleotides, the CDR3 is TGTGCCAGCAGCGTAGACGGTGGCTCCTACAATGAGCAGTTCTTC. The whole variable domain, remainder taken from reference TRBV9 and TRBJ2-1, is DSGVTQTPKHLITATGQRVTLRCSPRSGDLSVYWYQQSLDQGLQFLIQYYNGEERAKGNILERFSAQQFPDLHSELNLSSLELGDSALYFCASSVDGGSYNEQFFGPGTRLTVL.

This clone was detected only a few times. The V and J genes are TRBV7-9 and TRBJ2-3; D is undetermined. This CDR3 has 16 residues. The V gene lost 0 bases and the J gene lost 2 bases, with 12 bases spanning the gap. In germline, CDR1 is SEHNR, CDR2 FQNEAQ (reference sequence). The CDR3 loop reads CASSLAGMQSTDTQYF. The CDR3 nucleotides read TGTGCCAGCAGCTTAGCTGGTATGCAGTCCACAGATACGCAGTATTTT.

This clone was counted a few times. The gene calls are TRBV28 and TRBJ2-5; 8 nucleotides align to TRBD1. There are 15 residues in the CDR3. The V and J ends lost 8 bases and 1 base, in that order; junction bases with no gene match: 9. Looked up from germline, CDR1 is MDHEN and CDR2 is SYDVKM. The CDR3 coding sequence is TGTGCCAGCTCCCTCGGCGGACAGGGCCAAGAGACCCAGTACTTC. The encoded protein is CASSLGGQGQETQYF.

This sequence joins TRBV28 and TRBJ2-7; 7 bases are a match to TRBD1. The CDR3 covers 12 residues. With 5 bases clipped from V and 5 bases from J, the junction kept 3 bases outside the gene matches. Germline V gives CDR1 MDHEN, CDR2 SYDVKM. The CDR3 DNA follows: TGTGCCAGCAGTCTGGACAGGAACGAGCAGTACTTC. It encodes CASSLDRNEQYF.

The CDR3 loop reads CASSLRTSRHEQYF. The CDR3, as DNA: TGTGCCAGCAGCTTAAGGACTAGCAGACACGAGCAGTACTTC. V is TRBV5-8 and J is TRBJ2-7; 8 bases align to TRBD2. Germline-derived CDR1 and CDR2 are SGHTS and YDEGEE. Trimming at V came to 2 bases and at J to 5 bases, leaving 6 bases not matched to a gene. The CDR3 loop spans 14 amino acids.

The rearrangement uses TRBV30 and TRBJ1-4; D gene ambiguous. V was pared by 0 bases and J by 6 bases, with 5 bases between. In germline, CDR1 is GTSNPN, CDR2 SVGIG (reference sequence). CDR3 length equals 12 residues. The CDR3 DNA follows: TGTGCCTGGAGTGTACAAGATGAAAAACTGTTTTTT. Translating gives CAWSVQDEKLFF.

J is TRBJ2-1 and V is TRBV28; D possibly corresponds to TRBD2 (6 bases). Germline lookup yields CDR1 MDHEN and CDR2 SYDVKM. V lost 2 bases and J lost 4, with 9 bases in between. This CDR3 is 14 amino acids long. In DNA, the CDR3 is TGTGCCAGCAGTTTAAGAGGGAGGTACAATGAGCAGTTCTTC. Protein product: CASSLRGRYNEQFF.

There are a few counts of this clone. The chain combines TRBV5-6 with TRBJ2-7, with D possibly TRBD1 on 5 matching bases. V shed 4 bases and J shed 4 bases, with 15 bases lying between them. The length of the CDR3 is 14 residues. Per germline, CDR1 SGHDT and CDR2 YYEEEE. CDR3 nucleotide sequence: TGTGCCAGCAGCGGACATACGGACCGGTACGAGCAGTACTTC. It yields the protein CASSGHTDRYEQYF.

This chain joins TRBV4-2 and TRBJ2-3; D call uncertain. Trimming shortened V by 3 bases and J by 6 bases, and 13 bases separated the two germline ends. The CDR3 sequence is 14 residues long. Per the germline V gene, CDR1 is LGHNA and CDR2 is YNFKEQ. The CDR3 bases are TGTGCCAGCAGCCAGGCCCACAGCTTCGATACGCAGTATTTT. It yields the protein CASSQAHSFDTQYF.

The rearrangement joins TRBV7-2 to TRBJ1-5; maybe TRBD1 (5 bases). V lost 2 bases and J 7 bases, leaving 18 bases between the germline ends. Germline values: CDR1 SGHTA, CDR2 FQGNSA. This CDR3 has 16 amino acids. The CDR3 region has the DNA TGTGCCAGCAGCTTATTATCCTCAGGGAATCGGCAGCCCCAGCATTTT. Encoded protein: CASSLLSSGNRQPQHF.

V gene TRBV5-4 combines with J gene TRBJ1-5; 8 bases agree with TRBD1. V lost 5 bases, J lost 6 bases, and 4 bases stayed unmatched. This CDR3 has 13 residues. Germline V CDR1 and CDR2: SGHNT, YYREEE (reference sequence). CDR3 amino acids: CASSSDRGQPQHF. The CDR3 DNA reads TGTGCCAGCAGTTCTGACAGGGGTCAGCCCCAGCATTTT. Complete variable domain (other parts from reference TRBV5-4 and TRBJ1-5): ETGVTQSPTHLIKTRGQQVTLRCSSQSGHNTVSWYQQALGQGPQFIFQYYREEENGRGNFPPRFSGLQFPNYSSELNVNALELDDSALYLCASSSDRGQPQHFGDGTRLSIL.

The chain uses TRBV7-3 and TRBJ2-1, with D tentatively TRBD1 (6 bases). V was shortened by 7 bases and J by 6 bases, with 13 bases between the two germline ends. CDR1 is SGHTA, CDR2 FQGTGA, per germline. CDR3 length: 13 residues. CDR3 loop: CASKQGRSNEQFF. CDR3 coding DNA: TGTGCCAGCAAACAGGGTAGGAGCAATGAGCAGTTCTTC.

A few counts support this clone. The CDR3 here is CASKRTGGRETQYF. CDR3 DNA: TGTGCCAGCAAGCGGACAGGGGGCCGAGAGACCCAGTACTTC. The chain couples TRBV2 to TRBJ2-5; 11 nucleotides match TRBD1. Trimming removed 7 bases from V and 4 bases from J; junction bases left unmatched: 5. This CDR3 has 14 amino acids. Germline CDR1 reads SNHLY; CDR2 reads FYNNEI.

This clone was counted between two and nine times. J is TRBJ1-2 and V is TRBV4-2; the match to TRBD1 covers 7 bases. Germline CDR1 is LGHNA and CDR2 is YNFKEQ. This CDR3 spans 15 amino acids. After removal of 3 bases from V and 8 bases from J, the junction contained 12 bases not matched to a gene. For the CDR3, the DNA is TGTGCCAGCAGCCAGGAATCCAGGGGGTTGATGGGCTACACCTTC. The encoded protein is CASSQESRGLMGYTF.

This clone was observed a handful of times. The chain has TRBV4-3 and TRBJ2-7, with TRBD2 matching 7 bases. Germline-derived CDR1 and CDR2 are LGHNA and YSLEER. The V segment lost 0 bases and the J segment 10 bases; nucleotides outside the gene matches: 6. This CDR3 contains 13 residues. The CDR3 loop is CASSQDRLAPQYF. CDR3 DNA sequence: TGCGCCAGCAGCCAAGATAGACTAGCTCCCCAGTACTTC.

This clone was seen more than once but under ten times. The J gene is TRBJ1-4, the V gene TRBV19, with 7 bases lining up with TRBD1. This CDR3 region has 14 residues. Germline assignment: CDR1 LNHDA and CDR2 SQIVND (reference sequence). V shed 6 bases, J shed 7 bases, and the junction held 8 bases outside the gene matches. CDR3 DNA: TGTGCCAGTAGCCTACAGGGGAGTTGTGAAAAACTGTTTTTT. Protein sequence: CASSLQGSCEKLFF.

This clone appeared a few times. V is TRBV28 and J is TRBJ1-1; D possibly corresponds to TRBD1 (6 bases). The ends were cut back, 2 bases at V and 4 bases at J, with 11 bases in the middle. The germline CDR1 and CDR2 sequences are MDHEN and SYDVKM. The CDR3 is 14 residues long. The CDR3 nucleotides read TGTGCCAGCAGTTTAGCCGAAGGGGGCACTGAAGCTTTCTTT. Its translation: CASSLAEGGTEAFF.

The chain carries TRBV19 and TRBJ1-1; 8 bases match TRBD1. The CDR3 contains 14 residues. Looked up from germline, CDR1 is LNHDA and CDR2 is SQIVND (reference sequence). The ends lost 9 bases at V and 6 bases at J; junction bases unmatched: 12. DNA of the CDR3: TGTGCCAGCTCCCTGAACAGGGGGAAGGCTGAAGCTTTCTTT. Its protein is CASSLNRGKAEAFF.

This clone was counted between two and nine times. The rearrangement uses TRBV18 and TRBJ1-2; perhaps TRBD1 as D (6 bases). V lost 3 bases and J 0 bases, leaving 8 bases between the germline ends. Germline V gene data show CDR1 as KGHSH and CDR2 as LQKENI. The CDR3 extends over 14 amino acids. The CDR3 loop reads CASSPDRTNYGYTF. For the CDR3, the DNA is TGTGCCAGCTCACCGGACAGAACTAACTATGGCTACACCTTC.

The chain recombines TRBV28 with TRBJ2-7; D not certain. CDR3 length: 14 amino acids. Germline CDR1 reads MDHEN; CDR2 reads SYDVKM. Trimming left V 2 bases short and J 2 bases short, with 10 bases between. The CDR3 bases are TGTGCCAGCAGTTTAGGCCTCGTCCCCTACGAGCAGTACTTC. Protein sequence: CASSLGLVPYEQYF.

In this sample, this clone turned up a few times. CDR3 bases: TGTGCCAGCACCCGGGCGGGGGGAGAGACCCAGTACTTC. This encodes CASTRAGGETQYF. The chain uses TRBV25-1 and TRBJ2-5, with 8 bases that match TRBD2. The CDR3 consists of 13 residues. The germline gives CDR1 MGHDK, CDR2 SYGVNS. With 7 bases clipped from V and 4 bases from J, the junction kept 5 bases outside the gene matches.

This clone was detected only a few times. The chain couples TRBV9 to TRBJ2-7; 8 nucleotides agree with TRBD2. Germline loops: CDR1 SGDLS, CDR2 YYNGEE. The CDR3 runs to 15 residues. The V gene end was trimmed by 3 bases and the J gene end by 4 bases; junction bases not matched to a gene: 9. CDR3 loop: CASSAQAGVAYEQYF. CDR3 nucleotides: TGTGCCAGCAGCGCCCAAGCGGGAGTGGCTTACGAGCAGTACTTC.